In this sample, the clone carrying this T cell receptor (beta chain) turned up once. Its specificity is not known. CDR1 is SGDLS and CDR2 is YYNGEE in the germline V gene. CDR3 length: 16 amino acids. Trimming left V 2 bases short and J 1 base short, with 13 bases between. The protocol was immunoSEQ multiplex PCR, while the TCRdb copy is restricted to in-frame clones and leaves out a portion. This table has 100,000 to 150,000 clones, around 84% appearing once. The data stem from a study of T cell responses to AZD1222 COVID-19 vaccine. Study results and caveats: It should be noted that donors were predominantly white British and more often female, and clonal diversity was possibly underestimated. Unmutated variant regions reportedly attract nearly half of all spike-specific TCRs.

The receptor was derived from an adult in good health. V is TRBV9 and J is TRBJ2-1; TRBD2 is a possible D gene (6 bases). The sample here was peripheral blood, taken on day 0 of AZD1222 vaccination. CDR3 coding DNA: TGTGCCAGCAGCGTGGCCGGGACTCTTTCCTACAATGAGCAGTTCTTC. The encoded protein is CASSVAGTLSYNEQFF.